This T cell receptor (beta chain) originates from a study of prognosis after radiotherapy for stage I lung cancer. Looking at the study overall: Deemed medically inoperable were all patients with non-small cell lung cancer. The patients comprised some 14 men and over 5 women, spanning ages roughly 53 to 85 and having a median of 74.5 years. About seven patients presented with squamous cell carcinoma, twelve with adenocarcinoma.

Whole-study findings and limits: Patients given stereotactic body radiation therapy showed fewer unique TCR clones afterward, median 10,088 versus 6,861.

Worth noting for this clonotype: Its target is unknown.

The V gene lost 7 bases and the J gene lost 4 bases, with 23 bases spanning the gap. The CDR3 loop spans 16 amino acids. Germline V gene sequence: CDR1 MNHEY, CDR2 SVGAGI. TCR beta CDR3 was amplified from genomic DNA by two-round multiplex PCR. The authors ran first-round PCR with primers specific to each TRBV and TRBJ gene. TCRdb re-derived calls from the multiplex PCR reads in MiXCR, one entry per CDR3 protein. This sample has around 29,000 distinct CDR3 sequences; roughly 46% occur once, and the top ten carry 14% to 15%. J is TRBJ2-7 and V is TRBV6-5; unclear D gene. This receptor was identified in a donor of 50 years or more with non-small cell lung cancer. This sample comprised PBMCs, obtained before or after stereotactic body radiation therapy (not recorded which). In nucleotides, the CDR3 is TGTGCCAGCATCTACTCAGGAGTGGGCAGCTCGTACGAGCAGTACTTC. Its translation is CASIYSGVGSSYEQYF.